The rows below give T cell receptor beta chains drawn from one sample of a study of CD8+ T cells in alopecia areata. The table came from immunoSEQ multiplex PCR; TCRdb's copy has only in-frame clones and leaves some out. The sample holds hundreds of thousands of clones, approximately 61% seen once. The source material was CD4+ T cells sorted from blood, sampled at week 0. These receptors came from a human donor with alopecia areata. The CDR3 runs from the conserved cysteine through the conserved F or W. The D gene is left open where the match is weak. The size entry is marked missing in some rows and otherwise reads once, few, many or a size class.

d_call j_call v_call clone_size cdr3_aa cdr3_nt
NA TRBJ2-5 TRBV30 NA CAWSVLPETQYF TGTGCCTGGAGTGTACTCCCAGAGACCCAGTACTTC
TRBD1 TRBJ2-7 TRBV5-1 NA CASSLRGQGLYEQYF TGCGCCAGCAGCTTGAGGGGACAGGGTCTGTACGAGCAGTACTTC
NA TRBJ2-7 TRBV30 NA CAWTTGPGRDEQYF TGTGCCTGGACTACTGGCCCCGGAAGGGACGAGCAGTACTTC
NA TRBJ1-2 TRBV30 once CAWSGQLNYGYTF TGTGCCTGGAGTGGGCAGCTAAACTATGGCTACACCTTC
NA TRBJ1-1 TRBV11-2 NA CASSLAAGNTEAFF TGTGCCAGCAGCTTAGCCGCAGGGAACACTGAAGCTTTCTTT
NA TRBJ1-3 TRBV30 NA CAWSSGNTIYF TGTGCCTGGAGTTCCGGAAACACCATATATTTT
TRBD2 TRBJ2-3 TRBV6-1 NA CAVYSGGADTQYF TGTGCGGTTTATAGCGGGGGAGCAGATACGCAGTATTTT
TRBD1 TRBJ2-5 TRBV27 few CASSLRTGVETQYF TGTGCCAGCAGTTTAAGGACAGGGGTAGAGACCCAGTACTTC
NA TRBJ1-1 TRBV29-1 NA CSVEEQRNTEAFF TGCAGCGTTGAAGAGCAGCGTAACACTGAAGCTTTCTTT
NA TRBJ1-1 TRBV11-2 NA CASSLIGARAFF TGTGCCAGCAGCTTAATCGGCGCAAGGGCTTTCTTT
NA TRBJ1-1 TRBV29-1 NA CSAQHGTEAFF TGCAGCGCCCAGCATGGGACAGAAGCTTTCTTT
TRBD1 TRBJ1-2 TRBV30 NA CAFAGTGFYGYTF TGTGCCTTTGCCGGGACAGGGTTCTATGGCTACACCTTC
NA TRBJ2-3 TRBV2 few CASSAGQSLVDTQYF TGTGCCAGCAGTGCCGGCCAGAGCTTAGTGGATACGCAGTATTTT
TRBD2 TRBJ2-7 TRBV30 NA CAWSLFGTSGRFYEQYF TGTGCCTGGAGCCTCTTCGGGACTAGCGGGAGGTTCTACGAGCAGTACTTC
TRBD1 TRBJ1-4 TRBV29-1 few CSGGQGPEKLFF TGCAGCGGCGGACAGGGCCCTGAAAAACTGTTTTTT
NA TRBJ2-6 TRBV27 NA CASSYSAAGANVLTF TGTGCCAGCAGTTATTCCGCGGCCGGGGCCAACGTCCTGACTTTC
NA TRBJ2-7 TRBV6-5 NA CASSYQDNTYEQYF TGTGCCAGCAGTTACCAGGACAATACCTACGAGCAGTACTTC
NA TRBJ2-7 TRBV11-2 NA CASSSGLITTYF TGTGCCAGCAGCTCCGGACTGATCACAACGTACTTC
NA TRBJ1-2 TRBV30 few CAWSATPGKKRGPNYGYTF TGTGCCTGGAGTGCGACCCCCGGGAAAAAAAGGGGCCCTAACTATGGCTACACCTTC
NA TRBJ2-4 TRBV6-6 NA CASSGTQNIQYF TGTGCCAGCAGTGGGACACAAAACATTCAGTACTTC
NA TRBJ1-4 TRBV11-2 NA CASSFSSTTNEKLFF TGTGCCAGCAGCTTTTCCTCCACAACTAATGAAAAACTGTTTTTT
NA TRBJ2-1 TRBV2 NA CASPKRAYNEQFF TGTGCCAGCCCAAAGAGGGCGTACAATGAGCAGTTCTTC